This entry describes one TCR beta chain. The target antigen is unknown. The data are from a study of human T cells and chemical hapten exposure. Regarding the study as a whole: Expanded TCRs were compared with controls, and the expanded TCRs formed significantly more large CDR3 similarity clusters. Alopecia in all donors means immunity may differ from healthy individuals.

Germline V gene sequence: CDR1 MGHRA, CDR2 YSYEKL. The CDR3 runs 13 residues. V dropped 3 bases and J dropped 5 bases, with 8 bases sitting between them. Individual cDNA molecules received unique molecular identifiers in the library. Each CDR3 protein gets one entry after TCRdb re-called the RACE reads with MiXCR. The repertoire holds more than 100,000 distinct CDR3 sequences, approximately 15% seen once, with around 0.84% in the top ten. Time point noted: patch test 1, 2 weeks after DPC sensitization. Described treatment: therapeutic diphenylcyclopropenone sensitization with weekly scalp DPC. The starting material, unfractionated whole blood, was used for total RNA extraction.

The V gene is TRBV4-1, the J gene TRBJ2-1; no reliable D call. The receptor's source is a young man with alopecia areata. Some clones in this sample may be carry-over from other donors' samples. Specimen: whole blood, collected in connection with sensitization to the hapten diphenylcyclopropenone (DPC). The CDR3 region is CASSHLNNNEQFF. Here the CDR3 DNA reads TGCGCCAGCAGCCACCTCAACAACAATGAGCAGTTCTTC.